One and the same sample provided the 13 T cell receptor beta chains below, sequenced in a study of T cell responses to AZD1222 COVID-19 vaccine. The repertoire was sequenced with immunoSEQ multiplex PCR; TCRdb's copy has only in-frame clones and lacks some. This repertoire shows about 96,000 clones, 80% to 90% found once; its top ten account for roughly 1.7%. The material was peripheral blood, obtained on day 0 of AZD1222 vaccination. These receptors were collected from an adult in good health.

The chain is built from TRBV11-2 and TRBJ1-2; D may be TRBD1 (6 bases). Trimming took off 1 base at V and 6 bases at J, with 12 bases between the two ends. In germline, CDR1 is SGHAT, CDR2 FQNNGV. The CDR3 has 14 amino acids. The CDR3 nucleotides are TGTGCCAGCAGCTTAGCACCCGGGGGCGATGGCTACACCTTC. Translated, it gives CASSLAPGGDGYTF.

The rearrangement links TRBV9 to TRBJ2-1, with 11 positions matching TRBD2. Unmatched junction bases numbered 6, after V lost 4 bases and J lost 6 bases. Per germline, CDR1 SGDLS and CDR2 YYNGEE. This CDR3 is built from 15 residues. CDR3 in DNA: TGTGCCAGCAGCCCCTATAGCGGGGGGGCCAATGAGCAGTTCTTC. Translating gives CASSPYSGGANEQFF.

The chain uses TRBV3-1 (or the pseudogene TRBV3-2) and TRBJ2-6, with unresolved D. Trimming cost V 5 bases and J 4 bases, with 9 bases left between them. Germline CDR1 LGHDT, CDR2 YNNKEL (reference sequence). This CDR3 contains 14 residues. Here the CDR3 DNA reads TGTGCCAGCAGCAGGATTGAGGGGGCCAACGTCCTGACTTTC. Translating gives CASSRIEGANVLTF.

The chain is built from TRBV12-5 and TRBJ1-1, with D possibly TRBD1 on 5 matching bases. The CDR3 length is 13 residues. V was cut by 9 bases and J by 4 bases, with 15 bases left in between. Germline-derived CDR1 and CDR2 are LGHNT and FRNRAP. The CDR3 DNA is TGTGCTAGCAAGGCGGGGGGAGGCACTGAAGCTTTCTTT. This encodes CASKAGGGTEAFF. Complete variable domain (other parts from reference TRBV12-5 and TRBJ1-1): DARVTQTPRHKVTEMGQEVTMRCQPILGHNTVFWYRQTMMQGLELLAYFRNRAPLDDSGMPKDRFSAEMPDATLATLKIQPSEPRDSAVYFCASKAGGGTEAFFGQGTRLTVV.

Only a few counts were recorded for this clone. This rearrangement joins TRBV21-1 to TRBJ2-7. TRBV21-1 constitutes a pseudogene. CDR3 length: 15 residues. The CDR3 sequence: CASSPKGRNDHEQYF. Written as DNA, the CDR3 is TGTGCCAGCAGCCCTAAGGGTAGGAACGACCACGAGCAGTACTTC.

J is TRBJ1-4 and V is TRBV27, with D tentatively TRBD1 (6 bases). This CDR3 region has 13 residues. V gave up 6 bases and J gave up 8 bases, with 13 bases separating them. CDR1 is MNHEY and CDR2 is SMNVEV in the germline V gene (reference sequence). The DNA for the CDR3 is TGTGCCAGCAGCCCAAGGACAGACGAAAAACTGTTTTTT. Encoded protein: CASSPRTDEKLFF.

The CDR3 region has the DNA TGTGCCAGCAGTTTAGGAAACACCATATATTTT. Amino acids: CASSLGNTIYF. The chain carries TRBV27 and TRBJ1-3; no reliable D call. Between the trimmed V and J ends, which lost 2 bases and 4 bases, there was a span of 0 bases. Germline V gene sequence: CDR1 MNHEY, CDR2 SMNVEV (reference sequence). This CDR3 contains 11 residues.

This sequence joins TRBV9 and TRBJ2-7; D not certain. This CDR3 comprises 14 residues. V was shortened by 0 bases and J by 0 bases, with 7 bases between the two germline ends. CDR1 is SGDLS and CDR2 is YYNGEE in the germline V gene. This CDR3 is CASSVDHNSYEQYF. CDR3 nucleotides: TGTGCCAGCAGCGTAGACCACAACTCCTACGAGCAGTACTTC.

The chain is built from TRBV20-1 and TRBJ2-5, with 12 bases fitting TRBD2. Germline trimming cut 3 bases from V and 2 bases from J; bases unmatched to any gene: 7. The CDR3 length is 16 residues. Germline CDR1 DFQATT, CDR2 SNEGSKA (reference sequence). Here the CDR3 DNA reads TGCAGTGCTAGTAAGACTAGCGGGGGTTTTCAAGAGACCCAGTACTTC. Amino acid sequence: CSASKTSGGFQETQYF.

The V call is TRBV11-2, the J call TRBJ2-1; D could derive from TRBD1 or TRBD2 (5 bases each). The length of the CDR3 is 15 residues. Germline values: CDR1 SGHAT, CDR2 FQNNGV. Trimming stripped 2 bases from V and 9 bases from J, with 17 bases between. In nucleotides, the CDR3 is TGTGCCAGCAGCTTAAATCGACAGTTTCTAGCTGAGCAGTTCTTC. This sequence encodes CASSLNRQFLAEQFF.

The chain combines TRBV7-8 with TRBJ2-3; tentatively, D is TRBD2 (5 bases). Germline V lookup: CDR1 SGHVS, CDR2 FQNEAQ. Trimming removed 0 bases from V and 5 bases from J, with 9 bases in between. The CDR3 is made up of 14 amino acids. CDR3 coding DNA: TGTGCCAGCAGCTTAGCGCTAGCCAAAGATACGCAGTATTTT. Its protein is CASSLALAKDTQYF.

The J gene is TRBJ1-4, the V gene TRBV28; 7 positions match TRBD1. The CDR3 has 15 amino acids. The germline V gene encodes CDR1 MDHEN and CDR2 SYDVKM. The V and J ends lost 6 bases and 10 bases, in that order; junction bases with no gene match: 14. CDR3 sequence (DNA): TGTGCCAGCAGCCCCCCCGACAGGGACTCATCAAAACTGTTTTTT. As protein: CASSPPDRDSSKLFF.

The chain links TRBV19 to TRBJ1-2, with a possible D match to TRBD1 (5 bases). The germline CDR1 and CDR2 sequences are LNHDA and SQIVND (reference sequence). Deletions cut 1 base from V and 3 bases from J, with 12 bases between. The CDR3 spans 15 residues. The CDR3 sequence is CASSIAGTGHYGYTF. In DNA, the CDR3 is TGTGCCAGTAGTATAGCCGGGACGGGACACTATGGCTACACCTTC.